The 25 T cell receptor beta chains below all came from one sample that was sequenced in a study of blood T cells in healthy people across ages (dated by TCRdb to the mid-2010s). Receptor amplification or capture employed 5' RACE. A second PCR of roughly 6 to 11 cycles was run with a J-beta primer mix and a sample-barcoded 5' primer. TCRdb trimmed public reads at Q25 via fastp, called clones via MiXCR and kept in-frame beta chains. All rows with the same CDR3 protein become a single entry with the most common DNA and genes. Recorded for this sample are 1.8 million or so distinct CDR3 sequences; about two fifths of them occurred a single time. The top ten hold roughly 23% of the sample. The sample comprised blood. The source is a human donor in good health.

This chain joins TRBV7-3 and TRBJ2-2, with a weak D call TRBD2 (6 bases). V lost 5 bases, J lost 6 bases, and 10 bases lay in between. CDR1 is SGHTA and CDR2 is FQGTGA in the germline V gene. This CDR3 has 13 residues. DNA of the CDR3: TGTGCCAGCAGCAGGGAGGACGCCGGGGAGCTGTTTTTT. Its translation is CASSREDAGELFF.

V usage is TRBV6-5 and J usage is TRBJ2-5; 9 positions agree with TRBD2. The junction had 22 bases not matched to a gene; V was cut back by 10 bases and J by 13 bases. This CDR3 is 15 amino acids long. The V gene's germline CDR1 is MNHEY and CDR2 SVGAGI. CDR3 nucleotides: TGTGCCACCGCATTCGAAGCGCCCGGGACTAGCAAATGGTACTTC. Amino acid sequence: CATAFEAPGTSKWYF.

This clonotype has at least ten counts. V gene TRBV4-3 combines with J gene TRBJ2-6, with unresolved D. V was pared by 0 bases and J by 0 bases, with 3 bases between. This CDR3 spans 15 amino acids. CDR1 LGHNA and CDR2 YSLEER come from the germline V gene. CDR3 DNA: TGCGCCAGCAGCCAAGATGTCTCTGGGGCCAACGTCCTGACTTTC. Its translation: CASSQDVSGANVLTF.

A word on this clonotype: This sequence may be a read error, since a much larger clone differs from it by one base. The rearrangement links TRBV5-5 to TRBJ2-5; a weak D match, TRBD1 (6 bases). The CDR3 is made up of 13 amino acids. Trimming removed 4 bases at V and 4 bases at J, with 11 bases between. The V gene's germline CDR1 is SGHKS and CDR2 YYEKEE (reference sequence). CDR3 residues: CASSGAGAETQYF. CDR3 nucleotides: TGTGCCAGCAGCGGAGCAGGGGCAGAGACCCAGTACTTC.

The rearrangement uses TRBV29-1 and TRBJ1-2; no clear D gene. The germline gives CDR1 SQVTM, CDR2 ANQGSEA. The CDR3 sequence is 14 residues long. The germline V and J ends were trimmed by 3 bases and 3 bases, with 14 bases remaining between them. The CDR3 protein is CSVEPQRVHYGYTF. The DNA for the CDR3 is TGCAGCGTTGAGCCACAGAGAGTACACTATGGCTACACCTTC.

The chain couples TRBV4-3 to TRBJ1-2; no reliable D call. CDR1 is LGHNA, CDR2 YSLEER, per germline. V lost 1 base and J 1 base, leaving 13 bases between the germline ends. CDR3 size: 16 residues. This CDR3 is CASSQGIENVNYGYTF. The DNA for the CDR3 is TGCGCCAGCAGCCAAGGAATCGAGAACGTTAACTATGGCTACACCTTC.

This clonotype was seen at least ten times. V and J are TRBV5-5 and TRBJ2-6, with D unresolved. The CDR3 is 16 residues long. V lost 2 bases, J lost 1 base, and 10 bases lay in between. Germline CDR1 and CDR2: SGHKS and YYEKEE (reference sequence). CDR3 sequence (DNA): TGTGCCAGCAGCTTCGTCGCAAGGTCTGGGGCCAACGTCCTGACTTTC. It is translated as CASSFVARSGANVLTF. The full variable domain, with the rest looked up from reference TRBV5-5 and TRBJ2-6, is DAGVTQSPTHLIKTRGQQVTLRCSPISGHKSVSWYQQVLGQGPQFIFQYYEKEERGRGNFPDRFSARQFPNYSSELNVNALLLGDSALYLCASSFVARSGANVLTFGAGSRLTVL.

V usage is TRBV12-3 or TRBV12-4 and J usage is TRBJ1-2; TRBD1 agrees at 7 bases. Trimming cost V 4 bases and J 6 bases; bases outside gene matches: 5. The CDR3 extends over 13 amino acids. Written as DNA, the CDR3 is TGTGCCAGCAGTTACAGGGGAAGAGATGGCTACACCTTC. The encoded protein is CASSYRGRDGYTF.

The chain links TRBV11-3 to TRBJ2-5, with D perhaps TRBD1 (6 bases). The CDR3 extends over 14 amino acids. The V end lost 5 bases, the J end lost 5 bases, and 15 bases lay between the germline ends. From germline, CDR1 is SGHNT and CDR2 YENEEA. The CDR3 DNA reads TGTGCCAGCAGCCCAGCGTGGGGGCGGGAGACCCAGTACTTC. It yields the protein CASSPAWGRETQYF. The entire variable domain, with the rest obtained from reference TRBV11-3 and TRBJ2-5, is as follows: EAGVVQSPRYKIIEKKQPVAFWCNPISGHNTLYWYLQNLGQGPELLIRYENEEAVDDSQLPKDRFSAERLKGVDSTLKIQPAELGDSAVYLCASSPAWGRETQYFGPGTRLLVL.

This chain links TRBV7-2 with TRBJ2-1; 9 bases agree with TRBD2. The CDR3 loop spans 15 amino acids. The germline V gene encodes CDR1 SGHTA and CDR2 FQGNSA. After removal of 4 bases from V and 8 bases from J, the junction contained 9 bases not matched to a gene. The CDR3 is CASSSTWTSVDEQFF. CDR3 nucleotide sequence: TGTGCCAGCAGCTCCACCTGGACTAGCGTGGATGAGCAGTTCTTC.

This clonotype was seen a few times. The chain uses TRBV2 and TRBJ1-4, with TRBD1 matching over 7 bases. The length of the CDR3 is 15 residues. Trimming at V came to 7 bases and at J to 5 bases, leaving 10 bases not matched to a gene. The germline V gene has CDR1 SNHLY and CDR2 FYNNEI. CDR3 in amino acids: CASTPPGQQNEKLFF. Here the CDR3 DNA reads TGTGCCAGCACCCCACCGGGACAGCAGAATGAAAAACTGTTTTTT.

The chain joins TRBV4-1 to TRBJ1-4; 7 bases map to TRBD1. The CDR3 contains 14 residues. V lost 1 base and J lost 11; bases outside the gene matches: 7. Per germline, CDR1 MGHRA and CDR2 YSYEKL. The CDR3 is CASSQGQGGLKLFF. CDR3 coding DNA: TGCGCCAGCAGCCAAGGACAGGGTGGACTTAAACTGTTTTTT.

The chain recombines TRBV4-2 with TRBJ2-4; 8 bases fit TRBD2. Judging by the DNA end, TRBJ2-7 fits better; the J call may be wrong. The CDR3 extends over 15 amino acids. Germline CDR1 reads LGHNA; CDR2 reads YNFKEQ. The CDR3 region is CASSQELADIYEQYF. As DNA, the CDR3 is TGTGCCAGCAGCCAAGAACTAGCGGACATCTACGAGCAGTACTTC.

The chain joins TRBV2 to TRBJ2-5; tentatively, D is TRBD1 (6 bases). There are 16 residues in the CDR3. With 0 bases removed from V and 11 bases from J, the gap between germline ends came to 22 bases. Germline-derived CDR1 and CDR2 are SNHLY and FYNNEI. CDR3 residues: CASSEARGYSYNEQYF. The CDR3 DNA is TGTGCCAGCAGTGAAGCTAGGGGGTACTCCTACAATGAGCAGTACTTC.

The V and J genes are TRBV5-1 and TRBJ1-2; 8 bases align to TRBD1. Trimming removed 7 bases from V and 4 bases from J; junction bases left unmatched: 9. Germline CDR1 reads SGHRS; CDR2 reads YFSETQ. CDR3 length: 14 residues. CDR3 region: CASGSGQGGYGYTF. CDR3 in DNA: TGCGCCAGCGGCTCAGGACAGGGAGGCTATGGCTACACCTTC.

The rearrangement links TRBV7-9 to TRBJ2-3, with D tentatively TRBD2 (5 bases). The V gene's germline CDR1 is SEHNR and CDR2 FQNEAQ (reference sequence). CDR3 length: 14 amino acids. V was pared by 5 bases and J by 4 bases, with 13 bases between. CDR3 sequence: CASSPPGWSDTQYF. The CDR3, as DNA: TGTGCCAGCAGCCCCCCGGGGTGGTCAGATACGCAGTATTTT.

V usage is TRBV5-6 and J usage is TRBJ2-5; D is undetermined. Trimming stripped 2 bases from V and 3 bases from J, with 11 bases between. CDR3 length: 14 amino acids. Germline-derived CDR1 and CDR2 are SGHDT and YYEEEE. The CDR3 nucleotides are TGTGCCAGCAGCTTCTGGGTCCTCGAAGAGACCCAGTACTTC. Residues: CASSFWVLEETQYF.

This clonotype was picked up a small number of times. The chain couples TRBV10-3 to TRBJ1-2; D remains unclear. Trimming left V 6 bases short and J 4 bases short, with 21 bases between. CDR3 length: 16 amino acids. Germline assignment: CDR1 ENHRY and CDR2 SYGVKD. The DNA for the CDR3 is TGTGCCATCAGCGCGGATCGCGCCGAGTGGGGCTATGGCTACACCTTC. Protein sequence: CAISADRAEWGYGYTF.

The chain carries TRBV7-9 and TRBJ2-4, with D perhaps TRBD1 or TRBD2 (5 bases each). Gene TRBJ2-7 matches the end of the DNA better, so the J call may be wrong. Germline V gene sequence: CDR1 SEHNR, CDR2 FQNEAQ (reference sequence). The CDR3 length is 14 residues. CDR3 protein: CASSPRGELPEQYF. CDR3 nucleotides: TGTGCCAGCAGCCCCCGAGGGGAGTTACCCGAGCAGTACTTC.

V usage is TRBV7-9 and J usage is TRBJ2-3; possibly TRBD1 for D (5 bases). Germline assignment: CDR1 SEHNR and CDR2 FQNEAQ (reference sequence). The CDR3 totals 16 residues. Trimming removed 8 bases at V and 0 bases at J, with 18 bases between. CDR3 bases: TGTGCCAGCTCCCCTGACAGACAAAGTAGCACAGATACGCAGTATTTT. This gives the protein CASSPDRQSSTDTQYF.

This clonotype was picked up many times. The CDR3: CASSLAIPDTQYF. The CDR3 DNA follows: TGTGCCAGCAGCTTAGCGATCCCGGATACGCAGTATTTT. The chain joins TRBV7-2 to TRBJ2-3; D is ambiguous. The CDR3 loop spans 13 amino acids. From germline, CDR1 is SGHTA and CDR2 FQGNSA. Trimming shortened V by 0 bases and J by 6 bases, and 7 bases separated the two germline ends. The full variable domain, rest sourced from reference TRBV7-2 and TRBJ2-3, is GAGVSQSPSNKVTEKGKDVELRCDPISGHTALYWYRQSLGQGLEFLIYFQGNSAPDKSGLPSDRFSAERTGGSVSTLTIQRTQQEDSAVYLCASSLAIPDTQYFGPGTRLTVL.

The table lists this clonotype with a few counts. The chain carries TRBV15 and TRBJ2-5; no definite D call. This CDR3 contains 13 residues. Between the trimmed V and J ends, which lost 0 bases and 3 bases, there was a span of 5 bases. Germline lookup yields CDR1 LNHNV and CDR2 YYDKDF (reference sequence). The CDR3 spells CATSRDPKETQYF. CDR3 DNA sequence: TGTGCCACCAGCAGAGATCCCAAAGAGACCCAGTACTTC.

V and J are TRBV24-1 and TRBJ2-3; D is undetermined. Germline loops: CDR1 KGHDR, CDR2 SFDVKD. Trimming stripped 0 bases from V and 4 bases from J, with 7 bases between. The CDR3 runs 14 residues. The DNA for the CDR3 is TGTGCCACCAGTGATTTGGATCACGCAGATACGCAGTATTTT. Its translation is CATSDLDHADTQYF.

The J gene is TRBJ2-4, the V gene TRBV30; no clear D gene. Germline-derived CDR1 and CDR2 are GTSNPN and SVGIG (reference sequence). V lost 5 bases and J lost 1, with 12 bases in between. The CDR3 extends over 14 amino acids. CDR3 amino acids: CAWDKVRAKNIQYF. In DNA form, the CDR3 reads TGTGCCTGGGACAAGGTGCGGGCCAAAAACATTCAGTACTTC. Full variable domain (remainder filled in from reference TRBV30 and TRBJ2-4): SQTIHQWPATLVQPVGSPLSLECTVEGTSNPNLYWYRQAAGRGLQLLFYSVGIGQISSEVPQNLSASRPQDRQFILSSKKLLLSDSGFYLCAWDKVRAKNIQYFGAGTRLSVL.

The chain has TRBV12-3 or TRBV12-4 and TRBJ1-2, with TRBD1 as a possible D gene (5 bases). Trimming took 6 bases from V and 8 from J, leaving 13 bases between them. The CDR3 consists of 12 residues. The CDR3 loop is CASRGTFWGYTF. DNA for the CDR3: TGTGCCAGCAGGGGGACGTTTTGGGGCTACACCTTC.